This TCR beta chain was recovered during a study of blood T cell repertoires in COVID-19. Study summary: From T cells, B-cell-depleted T cells, or PBMCs came the material, which was cDNA or gDNA.

The germline V and J ends were trimmed by 1 base and 0 bases, with 12 bases remaining between them. The CDR3 contains 16 residues. Germline CDR1 is LNHDA and CDR2 is SQIVND (reference sequence). Original methodology: Amplified reference gene primers provided the basis for estimating nucleated cell counts. This table comes from immunoSEQ multiplex PCR, and its TCRdb copy is limited to in-frame clones, with some not included. The DNA was the basis for D and trimming; V, J and clone size are from that table. In the table there are some 150,000 clones, around 83% of which are singletons. This sequence was found in a human donor with acute or convalescent COVID-19. The donor label of this sample is uncertain. The rearrangement uses TRBV19 and TRBJ1-1; D remains unclear. Sequencing was performed on peripheral blood. The CDR3 DNA reads TGTGCCAGTAGTATAGGGAAGGGCGGGGTGAACACTGAAGCTTTCTTT. Amino acid sequence: CASSIGKGGVNTEAFF.